Listed below are T cell receptor beta chains from one sample, sequenced in a study of T cell repertoires in cytomegalovirus infection. TCRdb processed the reads anew with MiXCR; each CDR3 protein has one entry. The sample lists about 8,000 distinct CDR3 sequences; around three fifths were seen once. The antigens these receptors bind are not known. Sample: PBMCs, sequenced either directly or after in vitro stimulation (not recorded which). The source of these receptors is a human donor in good health (CMV status not recorded). Some clones in this sample may be carry-over from other donors' samples. Each CDR3 is given with its conserved first and last residue. D genes are given only for firm matches. The listing skips clone size in some rows; elsewhere it reads once, few, many or a size class.

TRBV6-4	TRBJ2-1	few	-	TGTGCCAGCAGTGTGGGCCAGAGCTCCTACAATGAGCAGTTCTTC	CASSVGQSSYNEQFF
TRBV28	TRBJ1-5	-	-	TGTGCCAGCAGCCCCGTCACGACAGGCGGCAATCAGCCCCAGCATTTT	CASSPVTTGGNQPQHF
TRBV7-2	TRBJ1-4	-	-	TGTGCCAGCAGCTTTGGACGGCCGAATGAAAAACTGTTTTTT	CASSFGRPNEKLFF
TRBV24-1	TRBJ2-7	-	-	TGTGCCACCAGTGATTTGCTGAACAGGAGCTCCTACGAGCAGTACTTC	CATSDLLNRSSYEQYF
TRBV7-9	TRBJ2-2	-	TRBD1	TGTGCCAGCAGCTTCCGACAGGGAGTTAACCCCGGGGAGCGGTTTTTT	CASSFRQGVNPGERFF
TRBV5-1	TRBJ2-5	-	-	TGCGCCAGCAGCTTGGAGGGGCCAGAGACCCAGTACTTC	CASSLEGPETQYF
TRBV19	TRBJ1-2	few	TRBD1	TGTGCCAGTAGTACACCGGGACAGGGGAAAGACACCTTC	CASSTPGQGKDTF
TRBV7-2	TRBJ2-1	few	-	TGTGCCAGCAGCTCCGACTCTTTCTACAATGAGCAGTTCTTC	CASSSDSFYNEQFF
TRBV12-3/TRBV12-4	TRBJ1-6	-	-	TGTGCCAGCAGTTCCAGCGGACCCCTCCACTTT	CASSSSGPLHF
TRBV5-1	TRBJ2-3	-	-	TGCGCCAGCAGCTTCCCCCGGGCCGCGGGGACAGATACGCAGTATTTT	CASSFPRAAGTDTQYF
TRBV4-1	TRBJ2-3	-	-	TGCGCCAGCAGCCAAGATCCCTCGGCGGCAGATACGCAGTATTTT	CASSQDPSAADTQYF
TRBV27	TRBJ2-5	-	-	TGTGCCGGCATTTTACCTGGCGGGGCCCACCAAGAGACCCAGTACTTC	CAGILPGGAHQETQYF
TRBV11-2	TRBJ2-3	many	TRBD2	TGTGCCAGCAGCCGGGGGGGGGCCACGGGAGTAGGTGCAGATACGCAGTATTTT	CASSRGGATGVGADTQYF
TRBV13	TRBJ2-2	-	-	TGTGCCAGCAGCTTAGGCCGTGAGGATCCCGGGGAGCTGTTTTTT	CASSLGREDPGELFF
TRBV7-8	TRBJ1-6	once	-	TGTGCCAGCAGCTTAATCCAGGGGCGCGAAACGAGCTCCTATAATTCACCCCTCCACTTT	CASSLIQGRETSSYNSPLHF
TRBV28	TRBJ1-4	-	TRBD1	TGTTCCAGCAGCCCCCCGACAGGGTGTCGCCCTGCCTGGGGAAAACTGTTTTTT	CSSSPPTGCRPAWGKLFF
TRBV7-6	TRBJ2-1	-	-	TGTGCCAGCGGCTTGTTGGGAATATCCACCGACAATGATAAGTTCTTC	CASGLLGISTDNDKFF
TRBV7-2	TRBJ1-2	-	-	TGTGCCAGCAGCTTCCAGATTGACAGGCCGGCCCACACCTTC	CASSFQIDRPAHTF
TRBV7-9	TRBJ2-7	-	-	TGTGCCAGCAGCTTTAGGACAGTGGGCGCCTACGATCAGTACTTC	CASSFRTVGAYDQYF
TRBV6-1	TRBJ1-5	once	TRBD1	TGTGCCAGCATGTTTTATCAGGGGGCCGCTCAGCCCCAGAATTTT	CASMFYQGAAQPQNF
TRBV7-9	TRBJ1-1	once	-	TGTGCCAGCAGCTTAGTCCGGGGGGCGGCTTTCTTT	CASSLVRGAAFF
TRBV7-8	TRBJ2-1	-	TRBD1	TGTGCCAGCAGCTGGGGACAGTTTGTGGGGAGCCCCAATGAGCAGTTCTTC	CASSWGQFVGSPNEQFF